These T cell receptor beta chains were read from a single sample in a study of cytomegalovirus exposure and HLA in healthy donors. Data came from immunoSEQ multiplex PCR; TCRdb stores just in-frame clones and leaves some out. The table shows around 140,000 clones, with over 70% occurring only once. The specimen was PBMCs. Every receptor here comes from a woman aged 40 to 55 in good health and CMV-seronegative. The CDR3 runs from the conserved cysteine through the conserved F or W. Each record gives: J gene, CDR3 length, V gene, clone size, D gene, CDR3 DNA, CDR3 protein. D genes are given only for firm matches. The listing skips clone size in some rows; elsewhere it reads once, few, many or a size class.

>TRBJ1-5|11|TRBV20-1|-|-
TGCAGTGCTAGAGATGAGGGGCCCCAGCATTTT
CSARDEGPQHF
>TRBJ1-1|13|TRBV18|-|TRBD1
TGTGCCAGCTTAGGACAGGGAGGGACCGAAGCTTTCTTT
CASLGQGGTEAFF
>TRBJ2-2|14|TRBV7-3|-|TRBD2
TGTGCCAGCAGCTCTAGCGGGGGGGCCGGGGAGCTGTTTTTT
CASSSSGGAGELFF
>TRBJ1-6|15|TRBV2|-|-
TGTGCCAGCAGTGATTTTGGGACGGGAGATTCACCCCTCCACTTT
CASSDFGTGDSPLHF
>TRBJ2-3|18|TRBV6-1|-|TRBD2
TGTGCCAGCAGTGTATTCCATAGCGGGGGACCTCTCACAGATACGCAGTATTTT
CASSVFHSGGPLTDTQYF
>TRBJ1-1|13|TRBV7-8|-|-
TGTGCCAGCAGCTTAGTCGGGAACACTGAAGCTTTCTTT
CASSLVGNTEAFF
>TRBJ2-5|15|TRBV7-2|few|-
TGTGCCAGCAGCTTACTATCGGGGGGCCCGGAGACCCAGTACTTC
CASSLLSGGPETQYF
>TRBJ2-7|14|TRBV29-1|-|-
TGCAGCGTTCAAGGGGGACACCACTCCTACGAGCAGTACTTC
CSVQGGHHSYEQYF
>TRBJ2-7|14|TRBV5-6|-|-
TGTGCCAGCAGCCTTACAGATCCCCCCTACGAGCAGTACTTC
CASSLTDPPYEQYF
>TRBJ2-7|15|TRBV4-1|-|-
TGCGCCAGCAGCCACGGTCGACAAAGCCTCTACGAGCAGTACTTC
CASSHGRQSLYEQYF
>TRBJ1-2|15|TRBV4-1|-|-
TGCGCCAGCAGCCAATTATCGACACCATCCTATGGCTACACCTTC
CASSQLSTPSYGYTF
>TRBJ1-1|12|TRBV7-8|-|-
TGTGCCAGCAGCCCATCTAGGCGTCGGGCTTTCTTT
CASSPSRRRAFF
>TRBJ2-7|14|TRBV2|-|TRBD2
TGTGCCAGCAGTGTTGATAGCGGGGGGCGGGAGCAGTACTTC
CASSVDSGGREQYF
>TRBJ2-2|16|TRBV7-9|few|-
TGTGCCAGCAGCTTCGGGGGACCCCCGGGGCCCGGGGAGCTGTTTTTT
CASSFGGPPGPGELFF
>TRBJ1-1|14|TRBV6-4|-|TRBD1
TGTGCCAGCAGGCCTAGACAGGGCGGGACTGAAGCTTTCTTT
CASRPRQGGTEAFF
>TRBJ1-2|15|TRBV27|-|TRBD1
TGTGCCAGCAGTCTATTAGGACAGGGGGTGGAGGGCTACACCTTC
CASSLLGQGVEGYTF
>TRBJ2-5|13|TRBV6-5|-|-
TGTGCCAGCAGGCGACAGAACCAAGAGACCCAGTACTTC
CASRRQNQETQYF
>TRBJ1-2|12|TRBV29-1|-|TRBD1
TGCAGCGTCCAGGGACAGGGGTATGGCTACACCTTC
CSVQGQGYGYTF
>TRBJ2-5|16|TRBV28|-|TRBD2
TGTGCCAGCATCGGGACTAGCGGGGGGGGACAAGAGACCCAGTACTTC
CASIGTSGGGQETQYF
>TRBJ1-4|14|TRBV6-5|-|-
TGTGCCAGCAGTTACTCGCGGGGTGGCGAAAAACTGTTTTTT
CASSYSRGGEKLFF
>TRBJ1-2|17|TRBV11-2|few|TRBD1
TGTGCCAGCAGCTCCATTCGGGACAGGGGGAACCCCTATGGCTACACCTTC
CASSSIRDRGNPYGYTF
>TRBJ2-4|16|TRBV7-9|-|TRBD2
TGTGCCAGCAGCAACATAGCGGGGGGGGGAAGGGACATTCAGTACTTC
CASSNIAGGGRDIQYF
>TRBJ2-1|17|TRBV11-2|-|-
TGTGCCAGCAGCCCGATCCAGGGTTACCCCTTCCCCAATGAGCAGTTCTTC
CASSPIQGYPFPNEQFF
>TRBJ2-1|14|TRBV19|-|-
TGTGCCAGTACCGGGGGTTTTAACCCCAACGGGCAGTTCTTC
CASTGGFNPNGQFF
>TRBJ1-5|13|TRBV18|-|-
TGTGCCAGCTCACCGGATCCGGGGCAGCCCCAGCATTTT
CASSPDPGQPQHF
>TRBJ1-2|17|TRBV4-3|-|TRBD1
TGCGCCAGCAGCCAAGAGACCGAGACAGGGCCGGTGGGGGGCTACACCTTC
CASSQETETGPVGGYTF
>TRBJ1-6|14|TRBV14|-|TRBD1
TGTGCCAGCAGCCACAGGGGGCTTAATTCACCCCTCCACTTT
CASSHRGLNSPLHF
>TRBJ2-5|15|TRBV25-1|-|-
TGTGCCAGCAGTGAAGATTCACCAGGTTGGGAGACCCAGTACTTC
CASSEDSPGWETQYF
>TRBJ2-1|18|TRBV10-3|-|TRBD2
TGTGCCATCAGCCTAACCTTCATAGCGGGGGCCTCCTACAATGAGCAGTTCTTC
CAISLTFIAGASYNEQFF
>TRBJ2-3|16|TRBV5-6|-|TRBD2
TGTGCCAGCAGCTTAGTTCTAGCGGGAGGCACAGATACGCAGTATTTT
CASSLVLAGGTDTQYF
>TRBJ1-5|14|TRBV13|-|-
TGTGCCAGCAGCGCTAGGAGGGTCGATCAGCCCCAGCATTTT
CASSARRVDQPQHF
>TRBJ2-7|12|TRBV2|few|-
TGTGCCAGCAGTGAAGCTTCGGGCGAGCAGTACTTC
CASSEASGEQYF
>TRBJ1-2|13|TRBV4-1|-|-
TGCGCCAGCAGCCCGATGATAGACTATGGCTACACCTTC
CASSPMIDYGYTF
>TRBJ2-5|15|TRBV7-7|-|TRBD1
TGTGCTAGCAGCCCCGCCCCCGACAGGGCTGAGACCCAGTACTTC
CASSPAPDRAETQYF
>TRBJ2-1|18|TRBV4-3|-|-
TGCGCCAGCAGCCAAGAGGTTACTAGTGCTACCCTCTACAATGAGCAGTTCTTC
CASSQEVTSATLYNEQFF
>TRBJ1-1|17|TRBV15|-|-
TGTGCCACCAGCAGAGATTTTAACCAACTTTTGAACACTGAAGCTTTCTTT
CATSRDFNQLLNTEAFF
>TRBJ2-3|15|TRBV7-3|-|TRBD2
TGTGCCAGCAGCTCGCTAGCGGGGGGCCAAGATACGCAGTATTTT
CASSSLAGGQDTQYF
>TRBJ2-7|16|TRBV5-4|-|TRBD2
TGTGCCAGCAGCTTGAGTAGCGGGGGACGCTCCTACGAGCAGTACTTC
CASSLSSGGRSYEQYF
>TRBJ1-4|17|TRBV27|-|TRBD1
TGTGCCAGCAGTCCTTTCGCCGGGACAGGGGGTCGGGAAAAACTGTTTTTT
CASSPFAGTGGREKLFF
>TRBJ2-3|12|TRBV29-1|-|-
TGCAGCGTTGAAGGATTGTCCCGGGGTCAGTATTTT
CSVEGLSRGQYF